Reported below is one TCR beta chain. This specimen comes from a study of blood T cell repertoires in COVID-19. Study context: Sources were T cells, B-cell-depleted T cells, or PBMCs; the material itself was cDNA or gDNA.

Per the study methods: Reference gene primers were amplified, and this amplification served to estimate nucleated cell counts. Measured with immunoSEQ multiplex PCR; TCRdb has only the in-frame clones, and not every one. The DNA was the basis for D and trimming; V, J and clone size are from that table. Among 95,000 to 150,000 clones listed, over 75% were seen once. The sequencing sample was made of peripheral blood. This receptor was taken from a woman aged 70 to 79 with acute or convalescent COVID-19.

CDR3 residues: CAISSGTSGLYNEQFF. The DNA of the CDR3 is TGTGCCATCAGTTCTGGGACTAGCGGCCTATACAATGAGCAGTTCTTC. V usage is TRBV10-3 and J usage is TRBJ2-1; 11 bases are shared with TRBD2. CDR3 size: 16 residues. Per the germline V gene, CDR1 is ENHRY and CDR2 is SYGVKD. The J segment lost 4 bases and the V segment lost 5 bases, leaving 7 bases of the junction unmatched.